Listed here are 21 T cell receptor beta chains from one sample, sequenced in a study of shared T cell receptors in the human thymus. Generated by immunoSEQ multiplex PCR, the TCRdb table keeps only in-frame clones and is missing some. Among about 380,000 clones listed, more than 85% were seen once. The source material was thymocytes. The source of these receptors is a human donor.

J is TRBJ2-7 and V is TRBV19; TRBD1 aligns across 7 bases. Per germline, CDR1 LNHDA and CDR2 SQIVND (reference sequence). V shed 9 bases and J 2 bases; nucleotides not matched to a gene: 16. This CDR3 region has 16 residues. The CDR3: CASSPDRKAFPYEQYF. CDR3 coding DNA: TGTGCCAGCTCCCCGGACAGGAAAGCTTTTCCCTACGAGCAGTACTTC.

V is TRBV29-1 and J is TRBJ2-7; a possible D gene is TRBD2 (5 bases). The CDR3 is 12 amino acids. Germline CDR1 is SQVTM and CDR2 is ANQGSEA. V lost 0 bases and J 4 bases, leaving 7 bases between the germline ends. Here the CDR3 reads CSVEDRTYEQYF. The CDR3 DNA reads TGCAGCGTTGAAGACCGGACTTACGAGCAGTACTTC.

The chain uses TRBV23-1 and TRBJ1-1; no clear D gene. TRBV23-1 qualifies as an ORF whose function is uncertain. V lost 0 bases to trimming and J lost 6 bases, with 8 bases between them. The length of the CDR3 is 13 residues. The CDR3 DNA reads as TGCGCCAGCAGTCAATCGGGGTCGGCTGAAGCTTTCTTT. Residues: CASSQSGSAEAFF.

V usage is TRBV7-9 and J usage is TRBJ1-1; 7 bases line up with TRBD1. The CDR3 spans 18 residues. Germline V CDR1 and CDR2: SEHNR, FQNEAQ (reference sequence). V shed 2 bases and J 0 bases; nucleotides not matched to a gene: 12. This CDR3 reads CASSLISNRGPVNTEAFF. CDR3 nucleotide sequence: TGTGCCAGCAGCTTAATTTCTAACAGGGGACCTGTGAACACTGAAGCTTTCTTT.

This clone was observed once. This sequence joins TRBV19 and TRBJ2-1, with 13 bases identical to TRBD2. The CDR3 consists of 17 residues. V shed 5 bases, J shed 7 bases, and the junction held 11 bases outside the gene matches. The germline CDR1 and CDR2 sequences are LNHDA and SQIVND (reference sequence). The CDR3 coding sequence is TGTGCCAGTAGTTCACGACTAGCGGGAGGCCCTAGGAATGAGCAGTTCTTC. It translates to CASSSRLAGGPRNEQFF.

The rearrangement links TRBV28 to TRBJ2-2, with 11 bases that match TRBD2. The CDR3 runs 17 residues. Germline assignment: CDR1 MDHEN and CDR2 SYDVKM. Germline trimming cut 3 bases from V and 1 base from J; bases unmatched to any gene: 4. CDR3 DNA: TGTGCCAGCAGTTTGGGACTAGCGGCCAAGAACACCGGGGAGCTGTTTTTT. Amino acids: CASSLGLAAKNTGELFF.

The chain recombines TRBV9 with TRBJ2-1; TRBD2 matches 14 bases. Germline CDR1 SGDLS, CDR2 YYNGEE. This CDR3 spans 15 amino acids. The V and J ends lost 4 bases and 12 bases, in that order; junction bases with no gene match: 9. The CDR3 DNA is TGTGCCAGCAGCCCCCAGGGACTAGCGGGAGCGTCGCAGTTCTTC. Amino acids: CASSPQGLAGASQFF.

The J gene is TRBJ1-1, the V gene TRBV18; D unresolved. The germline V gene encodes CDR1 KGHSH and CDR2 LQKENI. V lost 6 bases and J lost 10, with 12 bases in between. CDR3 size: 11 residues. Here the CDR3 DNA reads TGTGCCAGCTCGGAAGAGGGTGTAGCTTTCTTT. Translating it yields CASSEEGVAFF.

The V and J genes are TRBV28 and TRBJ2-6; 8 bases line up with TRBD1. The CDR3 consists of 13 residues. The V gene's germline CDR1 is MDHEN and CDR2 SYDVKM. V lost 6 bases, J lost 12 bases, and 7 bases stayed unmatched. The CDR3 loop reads CASSLDRVSVLTF. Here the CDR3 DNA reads TGTGCCAGCAGCCTGGACAGGGTTAGCGTCCTGACTTTC.

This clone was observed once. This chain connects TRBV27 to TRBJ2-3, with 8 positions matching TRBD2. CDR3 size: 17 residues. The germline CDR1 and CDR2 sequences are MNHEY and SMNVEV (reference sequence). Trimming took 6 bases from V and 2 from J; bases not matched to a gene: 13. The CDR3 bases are TGTGCCAGCAGCCCACCTGGCCCGGGAGGGCCCACAGATACGCAGTATTTT. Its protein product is CASSPPGPGGPTDTQYF.

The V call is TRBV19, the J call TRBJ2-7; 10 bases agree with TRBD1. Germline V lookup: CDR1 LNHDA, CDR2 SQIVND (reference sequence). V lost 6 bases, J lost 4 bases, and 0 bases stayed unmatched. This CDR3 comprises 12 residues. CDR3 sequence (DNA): TGTGCCAGTAGGGACAGGGGGTACGAGCAGTACTTC. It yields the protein CASRDRGYEQYF.

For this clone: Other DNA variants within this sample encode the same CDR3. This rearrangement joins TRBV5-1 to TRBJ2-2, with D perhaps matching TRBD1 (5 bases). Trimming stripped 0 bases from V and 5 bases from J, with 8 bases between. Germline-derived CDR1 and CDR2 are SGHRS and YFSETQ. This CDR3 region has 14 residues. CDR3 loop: CASSLARDTGELFF. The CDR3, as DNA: TGCGCCAGCAGCTTGGCCAGGGATACCGGGGAGCTGTTTTTT. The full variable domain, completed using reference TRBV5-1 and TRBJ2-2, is KAGVTQTPRYLIKTRGQQVTLSCSPISGHRSVSWYQQTPGQGLQFLFEYFSETQRNKGNFPGRFSGRQFSNSRSEMNVSTLELGDSALYLCASSLARDTGELFFGEGSRLTVL.

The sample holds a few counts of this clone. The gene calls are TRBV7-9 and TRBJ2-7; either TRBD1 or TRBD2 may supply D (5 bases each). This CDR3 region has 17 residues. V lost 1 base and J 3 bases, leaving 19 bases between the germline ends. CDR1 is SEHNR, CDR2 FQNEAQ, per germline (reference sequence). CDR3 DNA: TGTGCCAGCAGCTTAGAAATCTCAGGGAGCATAAGCTACGAGCAGTACTTC. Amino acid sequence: CASSLEISGSISYEQYF.

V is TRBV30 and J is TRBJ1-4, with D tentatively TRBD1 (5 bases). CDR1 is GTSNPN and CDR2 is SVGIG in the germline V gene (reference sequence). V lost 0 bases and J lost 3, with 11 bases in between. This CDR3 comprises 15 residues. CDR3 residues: CAWSVLTGPNEKLFF. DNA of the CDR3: TGTGCCTGGAGTGTACTAACAGGCCCTAATGAAAAACTGTTTTTT. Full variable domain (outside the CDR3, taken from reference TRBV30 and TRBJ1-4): SQTIHQWPATLVQPVGSPLSLECTVEGTSNPNLYWYRQAAGRGLQLLFYSVGIGQISSEVPQNLSASRPQDRQFILSSKKLLLSDSGFYLCAWSVLTGPNEKLFFGSGTQLSVL.

CDR3 sequence (DNA): TGTGCCAGCAGTTACTCGGCGGGGGGGAAATATGGCTACACCTTC. Amino acid sequence: CASSYSAGGKYGYTF. The gene calls are TRBV6-5 and TRBJ1-2; TRBD1 is a possible D gene (5 bases). V was cut by 0 bases and J by 5 bases, with 13 bases left in between. CDR3 size: 15 residues. Germline CDR1 and CDR2: MNHEY and SVGAGI.

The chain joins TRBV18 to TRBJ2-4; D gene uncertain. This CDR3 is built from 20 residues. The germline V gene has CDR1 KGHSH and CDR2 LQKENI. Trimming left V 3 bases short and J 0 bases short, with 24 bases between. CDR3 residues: CASSPVTGVPSVEAKNIQYF. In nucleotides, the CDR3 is TGTGCCAGCTCACCGGTTACTGGGGTCCCAAGTGTTGAAGCCAAAAACATTCAGTACTTC.

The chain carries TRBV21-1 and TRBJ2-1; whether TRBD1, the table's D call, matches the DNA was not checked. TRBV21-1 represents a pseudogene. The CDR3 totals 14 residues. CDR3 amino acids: CASSKLQGANEQFF. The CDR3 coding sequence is TGTGCCAGCAGCAAACTACAGGGGGCAAATGAGCAGTTCTTC.

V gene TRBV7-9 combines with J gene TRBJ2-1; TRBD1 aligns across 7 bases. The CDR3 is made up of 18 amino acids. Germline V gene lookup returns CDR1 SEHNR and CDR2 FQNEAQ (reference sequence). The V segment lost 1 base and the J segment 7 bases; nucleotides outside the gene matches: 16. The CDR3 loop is CASSLGGFDREYGNEQFF. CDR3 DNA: TGTGCCAGCAGCTTAGGGGGCTTCGACAGGGAATATGGAAATGAGCAGTTCTTC. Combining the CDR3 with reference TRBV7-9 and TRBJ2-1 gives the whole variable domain DTGVSQNPRHKITKRGQNVTFRCDPISEHNRLYWYRQTLGQGPEFLTYFQNEAQLEKSRLLSDRFSAERPKGSFSTLEIQRTEQGDSAMYLCASSLGGFDREYGNEQFFGPGTRLTVL.

The CDR3 spells CASRVKLVGLAFF. The CDR3 nucleotides are TGTGCCAGCAGGGTTAAATTAGTAGGCCTGGCTTTCTTT. The genes are TRBV27 and TRBJ1-1; no firm D call. V dropped 6 bases and J dropped 11 bases, with 19 bases sitting between them. Germline CDR1 and CDR2: MNHEY and SMNVEV (reference sequence). The length of the CDR3 is 13 residues.

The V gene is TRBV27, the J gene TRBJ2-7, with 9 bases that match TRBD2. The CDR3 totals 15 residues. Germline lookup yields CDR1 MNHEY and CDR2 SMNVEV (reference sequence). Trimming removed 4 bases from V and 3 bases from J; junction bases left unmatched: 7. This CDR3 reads CASSWALAGNYEQYF. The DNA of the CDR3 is TGTGCCAGCAGTTGGGCCCTAGCGGGAAACTACGAGCAGTACTTC.

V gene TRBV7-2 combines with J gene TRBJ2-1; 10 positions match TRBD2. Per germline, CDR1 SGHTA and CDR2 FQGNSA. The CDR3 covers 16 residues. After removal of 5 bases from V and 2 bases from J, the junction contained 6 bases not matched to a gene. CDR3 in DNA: TGTGCCAGCAGCGTTAGCGGGAGGAGCCCCTACAATGAGCAGTTCTTC. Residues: CASSVSGRSPYNEQFF.